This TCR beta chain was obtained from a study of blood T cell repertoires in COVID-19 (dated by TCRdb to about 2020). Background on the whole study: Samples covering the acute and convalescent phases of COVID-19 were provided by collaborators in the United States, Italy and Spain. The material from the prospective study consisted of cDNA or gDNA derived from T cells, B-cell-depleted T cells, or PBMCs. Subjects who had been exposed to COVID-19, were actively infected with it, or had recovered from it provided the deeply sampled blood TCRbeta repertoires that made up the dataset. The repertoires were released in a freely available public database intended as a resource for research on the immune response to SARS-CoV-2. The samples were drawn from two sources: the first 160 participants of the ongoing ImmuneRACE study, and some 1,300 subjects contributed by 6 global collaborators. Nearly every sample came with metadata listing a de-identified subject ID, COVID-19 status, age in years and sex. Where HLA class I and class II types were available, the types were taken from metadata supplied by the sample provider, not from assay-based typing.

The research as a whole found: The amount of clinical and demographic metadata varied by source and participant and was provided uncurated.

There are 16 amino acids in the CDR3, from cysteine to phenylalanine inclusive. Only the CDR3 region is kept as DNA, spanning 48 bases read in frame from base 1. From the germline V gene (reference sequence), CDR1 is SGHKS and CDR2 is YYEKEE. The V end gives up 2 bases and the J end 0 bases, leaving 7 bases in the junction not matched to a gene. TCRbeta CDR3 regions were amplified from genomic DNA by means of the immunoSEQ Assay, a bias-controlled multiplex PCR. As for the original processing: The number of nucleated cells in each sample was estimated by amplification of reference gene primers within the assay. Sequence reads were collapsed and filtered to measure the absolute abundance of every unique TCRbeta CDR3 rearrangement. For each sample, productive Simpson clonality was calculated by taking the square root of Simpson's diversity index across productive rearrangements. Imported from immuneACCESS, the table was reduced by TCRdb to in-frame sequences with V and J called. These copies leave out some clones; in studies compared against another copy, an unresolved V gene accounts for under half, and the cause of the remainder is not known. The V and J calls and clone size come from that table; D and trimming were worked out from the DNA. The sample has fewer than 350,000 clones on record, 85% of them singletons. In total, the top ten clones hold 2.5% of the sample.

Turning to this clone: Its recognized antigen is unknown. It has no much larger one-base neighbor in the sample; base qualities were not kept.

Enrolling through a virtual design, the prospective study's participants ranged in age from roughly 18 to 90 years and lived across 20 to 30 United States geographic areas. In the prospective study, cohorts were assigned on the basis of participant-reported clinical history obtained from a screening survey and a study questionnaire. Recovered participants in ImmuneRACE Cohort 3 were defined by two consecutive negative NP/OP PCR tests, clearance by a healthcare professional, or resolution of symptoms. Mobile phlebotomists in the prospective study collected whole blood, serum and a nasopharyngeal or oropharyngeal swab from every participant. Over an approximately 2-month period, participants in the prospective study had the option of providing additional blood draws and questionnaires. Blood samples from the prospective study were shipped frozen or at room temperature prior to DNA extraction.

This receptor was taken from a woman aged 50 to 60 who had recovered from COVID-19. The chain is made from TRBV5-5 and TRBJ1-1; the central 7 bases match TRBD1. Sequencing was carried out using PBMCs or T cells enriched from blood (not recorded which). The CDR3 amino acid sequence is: CASSFRRGIMNTEAFF. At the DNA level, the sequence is TGTGCCAGCAGCTTTCGCAGGGGGATCATGAACACTGAAGCTTTCTTT. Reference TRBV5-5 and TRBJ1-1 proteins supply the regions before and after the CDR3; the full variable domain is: DAGVTQSPTHLIKTRGQQVTLRCSPISGHKSVSWYQQVLGQGPQFIFQYYEKEERGRGNFPDRFSARQFPNYSSELNVNALLLGDSALYLCASSFRRGIMNTEAFFGQGTRLTVV.